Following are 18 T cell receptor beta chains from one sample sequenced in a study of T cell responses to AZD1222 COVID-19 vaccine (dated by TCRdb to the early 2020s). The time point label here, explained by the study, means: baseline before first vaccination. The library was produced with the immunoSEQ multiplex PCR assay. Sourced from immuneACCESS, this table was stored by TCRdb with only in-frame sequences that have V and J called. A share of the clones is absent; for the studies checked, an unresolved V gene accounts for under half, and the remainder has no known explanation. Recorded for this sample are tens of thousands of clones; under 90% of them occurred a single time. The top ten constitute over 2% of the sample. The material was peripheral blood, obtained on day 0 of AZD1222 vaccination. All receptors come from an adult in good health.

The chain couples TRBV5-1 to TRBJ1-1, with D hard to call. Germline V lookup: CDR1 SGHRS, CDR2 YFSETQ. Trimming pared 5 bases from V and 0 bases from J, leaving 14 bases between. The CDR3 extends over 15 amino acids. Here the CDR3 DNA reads TGCGCCAGCAGTACAATGGGTGGTGTGAACACTGAAGCTTTCTTT. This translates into CASSTMGGVNTEAFF.

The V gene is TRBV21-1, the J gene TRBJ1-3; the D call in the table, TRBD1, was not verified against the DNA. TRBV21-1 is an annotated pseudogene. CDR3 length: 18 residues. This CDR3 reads CASSTEYKVEDRGNTIYF. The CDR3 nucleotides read TGTGCCAGCAGCACCGAATACAAAGTCGAGGACAGGGGAAACACCATATATTTT.

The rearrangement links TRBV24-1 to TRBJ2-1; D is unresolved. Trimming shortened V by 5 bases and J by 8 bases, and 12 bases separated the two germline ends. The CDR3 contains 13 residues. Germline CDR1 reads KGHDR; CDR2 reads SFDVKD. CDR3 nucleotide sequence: TGTGCCACCAGTGCTTCCAGGTATGATGAGCAGTTCTTC. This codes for CATSASRYDEQFF.

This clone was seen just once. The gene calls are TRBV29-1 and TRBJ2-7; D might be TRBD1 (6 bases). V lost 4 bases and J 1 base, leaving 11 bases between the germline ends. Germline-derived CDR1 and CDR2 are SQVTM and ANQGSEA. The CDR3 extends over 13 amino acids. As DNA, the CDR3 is TGCAGCGTTGTTGGGACATCTTCCTACGAGCAGTACTTC. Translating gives CSVVGTSSYEQYF.

The CDR3 sequence is CASSPGQNTGELFF. The DNA of the CDR3 is TGTGCCAGCAGCCCAGGACAGAACACCGGGGAGCTGTTTTTT. V and J are TRBV3-1 (or the pseudogene TRBV3-2) and TRBJ2-2; the D gene is possibly TRBD1 (5 bases). V dropped 4 bases and J dropped 1 base, with 7 bases sitting between them. The germline gives CDR1 LGHDT, CDR2 YNNKEL (reference sequence). CDR3 length: 14 amino acids.

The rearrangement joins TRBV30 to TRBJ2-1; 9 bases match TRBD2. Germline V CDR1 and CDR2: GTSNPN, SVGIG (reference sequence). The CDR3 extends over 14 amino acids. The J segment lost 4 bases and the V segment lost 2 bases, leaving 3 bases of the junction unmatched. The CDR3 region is CAWSSLAGYNEQFF. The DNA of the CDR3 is TGTGCCTGGAGTTCGCTAGCGGGGTACAATGAGCAGTTCTTC. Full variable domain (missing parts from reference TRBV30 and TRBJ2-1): SQTIHQWPATLVQPVGSPLSLECTVEGTSNPNLYWYRQAAGRGLQLLFYSVGIGQISSEVPQNLSASRPQDRQFILSSKKLLLSDSGFYLCAWSSLAGYNEQFFGPGTRLTVL.

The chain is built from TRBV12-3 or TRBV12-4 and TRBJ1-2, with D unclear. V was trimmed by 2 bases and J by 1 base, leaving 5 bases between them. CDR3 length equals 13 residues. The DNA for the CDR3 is TGTGCCAGCAGTTTATCCCTTAACTATGGCTACACCTTC. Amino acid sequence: CASSLSLNYGYTF.

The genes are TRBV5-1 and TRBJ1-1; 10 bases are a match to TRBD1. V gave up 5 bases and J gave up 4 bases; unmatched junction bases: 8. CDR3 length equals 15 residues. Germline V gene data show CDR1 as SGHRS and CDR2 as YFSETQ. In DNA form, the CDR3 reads TGCGCCAGCAGGGGACAGGGGAAGGGTAGCACTGAAGCTTTCTTT. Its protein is CASRGQGKGSTEAFF.

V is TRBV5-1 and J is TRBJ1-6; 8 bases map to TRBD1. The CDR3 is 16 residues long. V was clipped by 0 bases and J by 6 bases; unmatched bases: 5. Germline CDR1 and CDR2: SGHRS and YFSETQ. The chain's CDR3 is CASSLEQGGSNSPLHF. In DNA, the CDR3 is TGCGCCAGCAGCTTGGAACAGGGGGGGTCTAATTCACCCCTCCACTTT.

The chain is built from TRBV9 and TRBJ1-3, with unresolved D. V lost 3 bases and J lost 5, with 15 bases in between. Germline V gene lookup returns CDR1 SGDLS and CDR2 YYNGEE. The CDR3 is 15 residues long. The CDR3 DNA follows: TGTGCCAGCAGCGAAGGTCCCGGAAGCCGAAACACCATATATTTT. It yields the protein CASSEGPGSRNTIYF.

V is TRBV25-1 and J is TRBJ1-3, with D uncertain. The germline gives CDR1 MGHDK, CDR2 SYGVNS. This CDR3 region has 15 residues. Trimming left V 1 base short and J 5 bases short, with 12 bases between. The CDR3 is CASSESREGRNTIYF. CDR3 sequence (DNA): TGTGCCAGCAGTGAATCGCGGGAAGGGAGAAACACCATATATTTT.

CDR3: CATSRQALLRLPGLGGYTF. DNA for the CDR3: TGTGCCACCAGCAGACAGGCGCTGTTGCGTTTACCCGGTCTGGGGGGCTACACCTTC. The rearrangement links TRBV15 to TRBJ1-2, with D hard to call. V lost 2 bases to trimming and J lost 8 bases, with 30 bases between them. The CDR3 runs 19 residues. Germline lookup yields CDR1 LNHNV and CDR2 YYDKDF (reference sequence).

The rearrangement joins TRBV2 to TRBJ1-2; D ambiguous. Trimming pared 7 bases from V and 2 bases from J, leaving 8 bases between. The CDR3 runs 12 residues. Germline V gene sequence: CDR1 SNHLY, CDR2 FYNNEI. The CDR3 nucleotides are TGTGCCAGCACTCAGGAAAACTATGGCTACACCTTC. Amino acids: CASTQENYGYTF.

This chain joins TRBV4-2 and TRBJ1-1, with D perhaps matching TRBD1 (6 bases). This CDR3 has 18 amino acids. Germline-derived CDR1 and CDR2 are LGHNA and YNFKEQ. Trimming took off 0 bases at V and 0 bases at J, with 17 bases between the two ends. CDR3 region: CASSQEKGGRYMNTEAFF. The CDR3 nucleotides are TGTGCCAGCAGCCAAGAGAAGGGGGGACGGTACATGAACACTGAAGCTTTCTTT.

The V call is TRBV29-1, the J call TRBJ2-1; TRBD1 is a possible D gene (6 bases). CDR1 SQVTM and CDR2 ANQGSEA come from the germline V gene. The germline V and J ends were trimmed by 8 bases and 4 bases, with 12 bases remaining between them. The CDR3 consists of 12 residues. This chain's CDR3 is CSPWTEYNEQFF. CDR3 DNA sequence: TGCAGCCCATGGACAGAATACAATGAGCAGTTCTTC.

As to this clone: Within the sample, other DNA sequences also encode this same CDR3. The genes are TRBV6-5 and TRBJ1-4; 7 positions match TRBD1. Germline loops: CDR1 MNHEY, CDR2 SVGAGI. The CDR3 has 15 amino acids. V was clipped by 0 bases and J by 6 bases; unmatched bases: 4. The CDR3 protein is CASSYSDRAYEKLFF. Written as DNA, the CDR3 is TGTGCCAGCAGTTACTCTGACAGGGCATATGAAAAACTGTTTTTT.

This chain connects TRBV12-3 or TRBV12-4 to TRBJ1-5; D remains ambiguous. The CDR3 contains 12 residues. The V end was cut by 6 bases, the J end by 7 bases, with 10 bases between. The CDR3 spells CASRAPRQPQHF. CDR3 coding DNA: TGTGCCAGCAGGGCTCCTCGACAGCCCCAGCATTTT.

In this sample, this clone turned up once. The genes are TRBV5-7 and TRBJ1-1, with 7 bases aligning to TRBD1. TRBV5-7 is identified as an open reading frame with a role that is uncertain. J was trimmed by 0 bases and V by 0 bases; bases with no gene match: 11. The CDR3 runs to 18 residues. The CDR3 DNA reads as TGTGCCAGCAGCTTGGAGTGGCAGGGGGTTTATCTGAACACTGAAGCTTTCTTT. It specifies CASSLEWQGVYLNTEAFF.